Listed below are T cell receptor beta chains from one sample, sequenced in a study of response to subunit inactivated influenza vaccine. TCRdb re-called the RT-PCR reads through MiXCR, storing one row per CDR3 protein. The profile covers fewer than 700,000 distinct CDR3 sequences, with 10% to 15% appearing a single time and roughly 14% taken by the ten largest. The source was PBMCs from blood, collected more than 35 days after vaccination. These receptors all stem from a man aged 45 to 65 who received an inactivated influenza vaccine. The CDR3 runs from the conserved cysteine through the conserved F or W. The D gene is left open where the match is weak. Size is omitted from some rows. Given values are once, few, many or a class for expanded clones.

V	J	size	D	DNA	CDR3
TRBV28	TRBJ1-1	few	-	TGTGCCAGCATAACGAACACTGAAGCTTTCTTT	CASITNTEAFF
TRBV5-1	TRBJ2-5	few	TRBD1	TGCGCCAGCAGCATAGGACAGGGCCAAGAGACCCAGTACTTC	CASSIGQGQETQYF
TRBV15	TRBJ1-5	-	-	TGTGCCACCAGCAGGTCAACGAATCAGCCCCAGCATTTT	CATSRSTNQPQHF
TRBV7-9	TRBJ1-2	many	-	TGTGCCAGCACCGCGTCAGGAGACGGCTATGGCTACACCTTC	CASTASGDGYGYTF
TRBV9	TRBJ2-6	few	TRBD2	TGTGCCAGCAGCCCCCGGACTAGCTCTGGGGCCAACGTCCTGACTTTC	CASSPRTSSGANVLTF
TRBV4-3	TRBJ1-2	-	-	TGCGCCAGCAGCCAAGTACTGGATCCCTATGGCTACACCTTC	CASSQVLDPYGYTF
TRBV20-1	TRBJ2-3	many	TRBD2	TGCAGTGCTCTTAGGCCGGGACTAGGGGATACGCAGTATTTT	CSALRPGLGDTQYF
TRBV29-1	TRBJ2-7	few	TRBD1	TGCAGCGTGGGACCGGGACAGGGGGCCTACGAGCAGTACTTC	CSVGPGQGAYEQYF
TRBV12-3/TRBV12-4	TRBJ1-3	-	-	TGTGCCAGCAGTACCCGACCTGGAACTGGAAACACCATATATTTT	CASSTRPGTGNTIYF
TRBV7-2	TRBJ1-1	-	-	TGTGCCAGCAGCTTATGGGGGGGGCCCGTCACTGAAGCTTTCTTT	CASSLWGGPVTEAFF
TRBV7-9	TRBJ2-7	-	-	TGTGCCAGCAGCCGTAGGGACGGCTCCTACGAGCAGTACTTC	CASSRRDGSYEQYF
TRBV23-1	TRBJ2-2	-	-	TGCGCCATCGAGAATCCGGCTGCGGGGAGGAACACCGGGGAGCTGTTTTTT	CAIENPAAGRNTGELFF
TRBV12-3/TRBV12-4	TRBJ2-1	many	TRBD2	TGTGCCAGCAGTTTGGCGGGACTAGCGGACAATGAGCAGTTCTTC	CASSLAGLADNEQFF
TRBV7-7	TRBJ2-1	-	TRBD2	TGTGCCAGCAGCCGTACCTCCCCTAGCGGGAGAAATAGTGAGCAGTTCTTC	CASSRTSPSGRNSEQFF
TRBV7-2	TRBJ2-7	-	-	TGTGCCAGCATCCCCGGACGGACCCAAAGAGGAGAGCAGTACTTC	CASIPGRTQRGEQYF
TRBV28	TRBJ2-5	-	TRBD1	TGTGCCAGCAGTCCTCGGGACAGGGTCCTCCAAGAGACCCAGTACTTC	CASSPRDRVLQETQYF
TRBV7-2	TRBJ1-2	many	-	TGTGCCAGCAGCCGGGGACGTTGGGGTGGCTACACCTTC	CASSRGRWGGYTF
TRBV20-1	TRBJ1-5	few	-	TGCAGTGCCAACAGTGGAAATCAGCCCCAGCATTTT	CSANSGNQPQHF
TRBV20-1	TRBJ2-7	-	TRBD2	TGCAGTGCTAGAGAGGCCGGGACTAGCGGGGGGTACGAGCAGTACTTC	CSAREAGTSGGYEQYF
TRBV7-2	TRBJ1-3	many	-	TGTGCCAGCAGCTTAGGGCGAGGCAGGGTACGGGGAAACACCATATATTTT	CASSLGRGRVRGNTIYF
TRBV7-2	TRBJ2-3	many	-	TGTGCCAGCAGCTTAGCGGAGGAAGATACGCAGTATTTT	CASSLAEEDTQYF
TRBV6-2/TRBV6-3	TRBJ1-2	few	-	TGTGCCAGCAGTTATCAGAGTTACTATGGCTACACCTTC	CASSYQSYYGYTF